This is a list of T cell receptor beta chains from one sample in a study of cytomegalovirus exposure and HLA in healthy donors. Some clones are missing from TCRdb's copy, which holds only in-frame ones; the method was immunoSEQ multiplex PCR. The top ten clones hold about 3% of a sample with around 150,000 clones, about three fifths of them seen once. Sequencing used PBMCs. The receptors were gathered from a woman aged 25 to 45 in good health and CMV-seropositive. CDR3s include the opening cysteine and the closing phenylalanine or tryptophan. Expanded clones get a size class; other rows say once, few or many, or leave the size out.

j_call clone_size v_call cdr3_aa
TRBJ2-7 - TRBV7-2 CASSLSGSYEQYF
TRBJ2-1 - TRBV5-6 CASSYVDGLQGEQFF
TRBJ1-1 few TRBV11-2 CASSSVSGTEAFF
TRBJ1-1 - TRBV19 CASSERYNEAFF
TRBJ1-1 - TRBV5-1 CASSPTPDRANTEAFF
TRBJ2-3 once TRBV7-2 CASSLTSGGGTDTQYF
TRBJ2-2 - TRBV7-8 CASSLAASGGTNTGELFF
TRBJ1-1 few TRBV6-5 CASSYVGGDTEAFF
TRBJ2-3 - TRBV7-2 CASSPNFADTQYF
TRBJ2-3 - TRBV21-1 CASSFGRAGTDTQYF
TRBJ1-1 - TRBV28 CASSPIGGDPMNTEAFF
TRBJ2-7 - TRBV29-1 CSVTGTLSYEQYF
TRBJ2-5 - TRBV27 CASRRQGNGMRETQYF
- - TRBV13 CASSAVSYEQYF
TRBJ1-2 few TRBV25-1 CASSEGSGYYGYTF
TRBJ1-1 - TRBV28 CASSLGRGRNTEAFF
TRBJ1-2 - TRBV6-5 CASSYSGTHGYTF
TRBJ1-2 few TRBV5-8 CASAVLINYGYTF